Sequencing of this T cell receptor (beta chain) was carried out in a study of T cells in Graves' hyperthyroidism and ophthalmopathy. Background on the study: Peripheral blood collection took place at initial diagnosis, before any treatment. Findings of the study overall: Median prediction lead before ophthalmopathy onset was about 6.7 months with the model.

CDR3 size: 18 residues. Germline loops: CDR1 SGHAT, CDR2 FQNNGV. V lost 2 bases to trimming and J lost 5 bases; unmatched junction nucleotides: 10. Amplification targeted TCR beta CDR3 regions from RNA transcripts. First-round RT-PCR targeting the TCR CDR3 was performed with the HTBI primer set. Via MiXCR, TCRdb re-called the multiplex PCR reads, giving one row per CDR3 protein. The data hold about 500,000 distinct CDR3 sequences, with 15% to 20% observed a single time. As regards this clonotype: Its antigen is currently unknown.

Diagnoses were made from clinical symptoms, serum measures (thyroxine and TRAb), thyroid ultrasound and orbital computed tomography. The chain employs TRBV11-2 and TRBJ2-2, with 11 bases aligning to TRBD2. The source is a woman aged 25 to 39 with Graves' ophthalmopathy. Input material: blood. CDR3 nucleotides: TGTGCCAGCAGCTTACACCCGGGACTAGCGGTGGGAACCGGGGAGCTGTTTTTT. Translated, it gives CASSLHPGLAVGTGELFF.